Detailed here is one T cell receptor beta chain. The antigen is unknown. Autopsy tissues spanned esophagus to rectum, liver, skin, and lymphoid organs including spleen. This sample is part of a study of tissue T cells after allogeneic stem cell transplantation. Study information: Pathologist review favored tissue samples showing histologically apparent lymphocytes. Findings and caveats of the study: Few T cell clones were shared across patients, but motif clusters showed tissue-specific shared signatures. Anatomically similar tissues had similar TCR repertoires within each patient.

Assay used: immunoSEQ multiplex PCR; TCRdb lists only in-frame clones, some missing. The profile covers several thousand clones, with roughly 70% appearing a single time and about 26% taken by the ten largest. The sample consisted of tissue from the stomach, taken at autopsy. This receptor was identified in a woman aged 18 to 50 with breast cancer.

The CDR3 protein is CASSLERTAQETQYF. CDR3 bases: TGTGCCAGCAGCTTAGAGAGGACAGCCCAAGAGACCCAGTACTTC. The chain combines TRBV7-9 with TRBJ2-5; D might be TRBD1 (6 bases). The CDR3 runs 15 residues. Germline V lookup: CDR1 SEHNR, CDR2 FQNEAQ (reference sequence). Trimming removed 1 base from V and 1 base from J, with 10 bases in between. Looking up the rest from reference TRBV7-9 and TRBJ2-5 gives the full variable domain: DTGVSQNPRHKITKRGQNVTFRCDPISEHNRLYWYRQTLGQGPEFLTYFQNEAQLEKSRLLSDRFSAERPKGSFSTLEIQRTEQGDSAMYLCASSLERTAQETQYFGPGTRLLVL.